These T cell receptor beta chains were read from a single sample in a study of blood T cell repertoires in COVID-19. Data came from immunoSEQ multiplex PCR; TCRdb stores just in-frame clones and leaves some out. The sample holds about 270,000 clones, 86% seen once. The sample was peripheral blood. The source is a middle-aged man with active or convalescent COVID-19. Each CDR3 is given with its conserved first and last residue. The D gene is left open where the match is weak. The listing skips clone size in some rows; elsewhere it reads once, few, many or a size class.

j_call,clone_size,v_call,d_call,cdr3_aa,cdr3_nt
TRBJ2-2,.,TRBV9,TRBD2,CASSVAGGPRELFF,TGTGCCAGCAGCGTTGCGGGGGGGCCTCGGGAGCTGTTTTTT
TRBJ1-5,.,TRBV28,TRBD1,CASMGRQGAHQPQHF,TGTGCCAGCATGGGCCGGCAGGGGGCCCATCAGCCCCAGCATTTT
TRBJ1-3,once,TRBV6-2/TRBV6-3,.,CASSYVPGSAFNTIYF,TGTGCCAGCAGTTACGTCCCAGGTTCGGCATTCAACACCATATATTTT
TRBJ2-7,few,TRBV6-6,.,CASSFGQLEPEQYF,TGTGCCAGCAGCTTTGGACAGCTCGAACCCGAGCAGTACTTC
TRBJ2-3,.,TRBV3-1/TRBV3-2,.,CASSLSRGGTDTQYF,TGTGCCAGCAGCCTTTCCCGGGGAGGCACAGATACGCAGTATTTT
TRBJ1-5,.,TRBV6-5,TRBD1,CATRQGAVQPQHF,TGTGCCACTAGACAGGGGGCTGTTCAGCCCCAGCATTTT
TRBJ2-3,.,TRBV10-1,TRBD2,CASSGGLAYDTQYF,TGCGCCAGCAGTGGGGGACTAGCGTATGATACGCAGTATTTT
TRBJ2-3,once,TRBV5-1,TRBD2,CASSPGTSGSRDTQYF,TGCGCCAGCAGCCCAGGGACTAGCGGGAGTAGAGATACGCAGTATTTT
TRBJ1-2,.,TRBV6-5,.,CASSHGRVDGYTF,TGTGCCAGCAGCCACGGCAGGGTCGATGGCTACACCTTC
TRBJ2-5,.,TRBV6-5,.,CASISTGRERYF,TGTGCCAGCATCTCTACGGGACGGGAGAGGTACTTC
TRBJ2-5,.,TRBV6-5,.,CASRSGLSETQYF,TGTGCCAGCAGGTCAGGGTTATCGGAGACCCAGTACTTC
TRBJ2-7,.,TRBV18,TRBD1,CASSPQGQGYEQYF,TGTGCCAGCTCACCACAGGGACAGGGTTACGAGCAGTACTTC
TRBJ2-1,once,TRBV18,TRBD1,CASSPNRGEQFF,TGTGCCAGCTCACCCAACAGGGGCGAGCAGTTCTTC
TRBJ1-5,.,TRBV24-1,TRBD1,CATSDPGTGVNQPQHF,TGTGCCACCAGTGATCCCGGGACAGGGGTCAATCAGCCCCAGCATTTT
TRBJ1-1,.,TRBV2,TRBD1,CASRRDRGEGNTEAFF,TGTGCCAGCAGAAGGGACAGGGGGGAAGGGAACACTGAAGCTTTCTTT
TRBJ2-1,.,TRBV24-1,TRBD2,CATSADGGAYNEQFF,TGTGCCACCAGTGCCGACGGGGGGGCCTACAATGAGCAGTTCTTC
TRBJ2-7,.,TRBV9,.,CASSTSDRTPRLEQYF,TGTGCCAGCAGCACCTCTGACAGGACCCCTCGGTTGGAGCAGTACTTC
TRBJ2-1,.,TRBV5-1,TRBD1,CASSSGQGYNEQFF,TGCGCCAGCAGCTCGGGACAGGGCTACAATGAGCAGTTCTTC
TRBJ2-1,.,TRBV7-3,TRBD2,CASSLGTSGRDEQFF,TGTGCCAGCAGCTTAGGGACTAGCGGGAGGGATGAGCAGTTCTTC
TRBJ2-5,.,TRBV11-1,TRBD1,CASSLGGQGADPQYF,TGTGCCAGCAGCTTAGGGGGACAGGGGGCTGATCCCCAGTACTTC
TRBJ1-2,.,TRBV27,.,CASSFLSTSTGMADGYTF,TGTGCCAGCAGTTTCCTTTCCACTTCGACAGGAATGGCGGATGGCTACACCTTC
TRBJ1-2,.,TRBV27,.,CASSPPGQKRGYTF,TGTGCCAGCAGCCCGCCGGGACAAAAGAGGGGCTACACCTTC
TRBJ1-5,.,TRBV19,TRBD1,CASSIDLWGTGLRIQPQHF,TGTGCCAGTAGTATAGATCTGTGGGGGACAGGGCTGCGGATACAGCCCCAGCATTTT
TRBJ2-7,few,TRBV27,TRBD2,CAIAVAGVEQYF,TGTGCCATCGCCGTAGCGGGAGTCGAGCAGTACTTC
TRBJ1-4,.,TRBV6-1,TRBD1,CASSRDREDEKLFF,TGTGCCAGCAGTAGGGACAGGGAAGATGAAAAACTGTTTTTT
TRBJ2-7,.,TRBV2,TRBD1,CASRDRAYEQYF,TGTGCCAGCAGGGACAGGGCCTACGAGCAGTACTTC
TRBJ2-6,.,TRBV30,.,CAWSITGANVLTF,TGTGCCTGGAGTATCACTGGGGCCAACGTCCTGACTTTC
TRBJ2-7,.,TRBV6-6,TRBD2,CASSPGLAGVLTYEQYF,TGTGCCAGCAGTCCCGGACTAGCGGGAGTGTTAACTTACGAGCAGTACTTC
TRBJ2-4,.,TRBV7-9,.,CASSFNQGGNIQYF,TGTGCCAGCAGCTTTAATCAGGGGGGAAACATTCAGTACTTC
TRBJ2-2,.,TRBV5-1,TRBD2,CASSLAGGSGTGELFF,TGCGCCAGCAGCTTGGCCGGCGGGAGCGGCACCGGGGAGCTGTTTTTT
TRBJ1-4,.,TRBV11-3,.,CASSLADTEKLFF,TGTGCCAGCAGCTTAGCGGACACCGAAAAACTGTTTTTT
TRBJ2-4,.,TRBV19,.,CASSMGDTQNIQYF,TGTGCCAGTAGTATGGGGGACACCCAAAACATTCAGTACTTC
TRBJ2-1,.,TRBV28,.,CASSSQPKQFF,TGTGCCAGCAGTAGCCAACCCAAGCAGTTCTTC
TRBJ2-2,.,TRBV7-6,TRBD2,CASSPTSGGTGELFF,TGTGCCAGCAGCCCAACTAGCGGCGGCACCGGGGAGCTGTTTTTT
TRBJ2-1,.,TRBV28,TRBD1,CASTQTGVNNEQFF,TGTGCCAGCACCCAGACAGGGGTGAACAATGAGCAGTTCTTC
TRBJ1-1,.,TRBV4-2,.,CASSSVGDEAFF,TGTGCCAGCAGCTCCGTAGGAGATGAAGCTTTCTTT
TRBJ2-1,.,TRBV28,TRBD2,CASSFSLSGRVEQFF,TGTGCCAGCAGTTTTAGTCTGTCGGGGAGGGTTGAGCAGTTCTTC
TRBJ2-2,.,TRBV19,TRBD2,CASNNGLAGGLTGELFF,TGTGCCAGTAACAACGGACTAGCGGGGGGGCTCACCGGGGAGCTGTTTTTT
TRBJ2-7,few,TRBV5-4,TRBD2,CASSPSGGYEQYF,TGTGCCAGCAGCCCTAGCGGGGGTTACGAGCAGTACTTC
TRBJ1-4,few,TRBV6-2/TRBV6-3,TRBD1,CASSPGLTGMGKLFF,TGTGCCAGCAGCCCTGGTTTGACAGGGATGGGAAAACTGTTTTTT
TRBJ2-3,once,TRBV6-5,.,CASGQGMVDTQYF,TGTGCCAGCGGGCAGGGGATGGTGGATACGCAGTATTTT
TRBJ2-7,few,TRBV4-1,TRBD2,CASSQDRSGSYEQYF,TGCGCCAGCAGCCAAGATCGGAGCGGGAGTTACGAGCAGTACTTC
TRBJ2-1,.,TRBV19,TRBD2,CASRPGGISGRDEQFF,TGTGCCAGTAGACCTGGGGGGATTTCCGGGAGGGATGAGCAGTTCTTC
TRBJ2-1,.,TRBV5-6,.,CASSLRTVGGGAYNEQFF,TGTGCCAGCAGCTTAAGGACCGTGGGTGGAGGAGCCTACAATGAGCAGTTCTTC
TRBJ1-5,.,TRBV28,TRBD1,CASSRGTEYNQPQHF,TGTGCCAGCAGCCGCGGGACAGAGTACAATCAGCCCCAGCATTTT
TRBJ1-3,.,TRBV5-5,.,CASSRTDISGNTIYF,TGTGCCAGCAGCCGGACTGACATCTCTGGAAACACCATATATTTT
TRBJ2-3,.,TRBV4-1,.,CASSPDDRPTDTQYF,TGCGCCAGCAGCCCCGACGACAGGCCCACAGATACGCAGTATTTT
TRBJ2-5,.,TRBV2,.,CASTERETQYF,TGTGCCAGCACGGAGAGGGAGACCCAGTACTTC
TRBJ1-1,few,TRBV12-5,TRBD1,CASGSGTGDEAFF,TGTGCTAGTGGGTCCGGGACAGGGGATGAAGCTTTCTTT
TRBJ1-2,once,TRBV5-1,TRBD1,CASSQDRGRRGYTF,TGCGCCAGCAGCCAGGATAGGGGGCGCAGGGGCTACACCTTC